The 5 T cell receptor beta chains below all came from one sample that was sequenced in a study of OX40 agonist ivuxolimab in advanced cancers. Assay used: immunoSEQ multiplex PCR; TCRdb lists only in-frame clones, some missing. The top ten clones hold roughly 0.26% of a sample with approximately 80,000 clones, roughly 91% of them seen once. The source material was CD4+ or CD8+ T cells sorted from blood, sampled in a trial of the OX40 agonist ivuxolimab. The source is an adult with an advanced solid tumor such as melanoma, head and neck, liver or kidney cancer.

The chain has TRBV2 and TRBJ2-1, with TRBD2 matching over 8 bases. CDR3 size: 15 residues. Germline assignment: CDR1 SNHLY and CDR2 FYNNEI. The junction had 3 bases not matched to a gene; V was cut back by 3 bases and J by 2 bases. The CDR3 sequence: CASSEGSGAYNEQFF. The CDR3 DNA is TGTGCCAGCAGTGAGGGTAGCGGGGCCTACAATGAGCAGTTCTTC.

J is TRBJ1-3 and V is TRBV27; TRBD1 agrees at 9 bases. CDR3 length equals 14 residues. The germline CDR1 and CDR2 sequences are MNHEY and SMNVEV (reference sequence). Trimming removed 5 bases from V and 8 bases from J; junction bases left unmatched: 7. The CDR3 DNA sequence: TGTGCCAGCAGTCCCGGACAGGGGAGAGACACCATATATTTT. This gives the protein CASSPGQGRDTIYF.

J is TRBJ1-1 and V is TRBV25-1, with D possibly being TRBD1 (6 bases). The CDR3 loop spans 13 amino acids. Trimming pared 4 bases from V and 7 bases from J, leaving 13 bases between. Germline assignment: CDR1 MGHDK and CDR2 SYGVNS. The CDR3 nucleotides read TGTGCCAGCAGTGGGGGGGCAGGACGTGAAGCTTTCTTT. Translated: CASSGGAGREAFF.

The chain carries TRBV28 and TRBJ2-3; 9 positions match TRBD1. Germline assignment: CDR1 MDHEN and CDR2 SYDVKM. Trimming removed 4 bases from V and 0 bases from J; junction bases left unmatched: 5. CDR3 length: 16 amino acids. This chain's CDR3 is CASSYGTGSSTDTQYF. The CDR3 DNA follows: TGTGCCAGCAGTTATGGGACAGGGAGTAGCACAGATACGCAGTATTTT.

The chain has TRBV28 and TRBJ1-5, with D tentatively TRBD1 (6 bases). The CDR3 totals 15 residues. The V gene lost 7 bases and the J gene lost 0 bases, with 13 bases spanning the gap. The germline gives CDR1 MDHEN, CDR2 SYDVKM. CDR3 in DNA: TGTGCCAGCACCTGGGGGGGCAATAGCAATCAGCCCCAGCATTTT. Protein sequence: CASTWGGNSNQPQHF.